The present TCR beta chain was sequenced within a study of cytomegalovirus exposure and HLA in healthy donors. The wider study: Of the donors genotyped, several hundred in all, about 80% fell in the Caucasian-associated ancestry cluster.

The primer mix had 60 Vbeta and 13 Jbeta primers. The authors' processing: Some 10 million of about 88 million unique TCR beta chains were shared, per a later count. The method was immunoSEQ multiplex PCR; TCRdb's version includes in-frame clones alone and lacks a portion of them. V and J calls and clone size are those listed in that table; D and trimming were worked out from the DNA. Among 150,000 to 200,000 clones listed, 70% to 90% were seen once. V was shortened by 3 bases and J by 0 bases, with 12 bases between the two germline ends. CDR3 length: 16 amino acids. CDR1 and CDR2 from the germline V gene are LNHDA and SQIVND (reference sequence).

The genes are TRBV19 and TRBJ1-5; no clear D gene. This clonotype originated in a young man in good health and CMV-seropositive. The sample comprised PBMCs. The CDR3 bases are TGTGCCAGTAGTATTGGCGGGGTTCATAGCAATCAGCCCCAGCATTTT. This encodes CASSIGGVHSNQPQHF. Complete variable domain (other parts from reference TRBV19 and TRBJ1-5): DGGITQSPKYLFRKEGQNVTLSCEQNLNHDAMYWYRQDPGQGLRLIYYSQIVNDFQKGDIAEGYSVSREKKESFPLTVTSAQKNPTAFYLCASSIGGVHSNQPQHFGDGTRLSIL.